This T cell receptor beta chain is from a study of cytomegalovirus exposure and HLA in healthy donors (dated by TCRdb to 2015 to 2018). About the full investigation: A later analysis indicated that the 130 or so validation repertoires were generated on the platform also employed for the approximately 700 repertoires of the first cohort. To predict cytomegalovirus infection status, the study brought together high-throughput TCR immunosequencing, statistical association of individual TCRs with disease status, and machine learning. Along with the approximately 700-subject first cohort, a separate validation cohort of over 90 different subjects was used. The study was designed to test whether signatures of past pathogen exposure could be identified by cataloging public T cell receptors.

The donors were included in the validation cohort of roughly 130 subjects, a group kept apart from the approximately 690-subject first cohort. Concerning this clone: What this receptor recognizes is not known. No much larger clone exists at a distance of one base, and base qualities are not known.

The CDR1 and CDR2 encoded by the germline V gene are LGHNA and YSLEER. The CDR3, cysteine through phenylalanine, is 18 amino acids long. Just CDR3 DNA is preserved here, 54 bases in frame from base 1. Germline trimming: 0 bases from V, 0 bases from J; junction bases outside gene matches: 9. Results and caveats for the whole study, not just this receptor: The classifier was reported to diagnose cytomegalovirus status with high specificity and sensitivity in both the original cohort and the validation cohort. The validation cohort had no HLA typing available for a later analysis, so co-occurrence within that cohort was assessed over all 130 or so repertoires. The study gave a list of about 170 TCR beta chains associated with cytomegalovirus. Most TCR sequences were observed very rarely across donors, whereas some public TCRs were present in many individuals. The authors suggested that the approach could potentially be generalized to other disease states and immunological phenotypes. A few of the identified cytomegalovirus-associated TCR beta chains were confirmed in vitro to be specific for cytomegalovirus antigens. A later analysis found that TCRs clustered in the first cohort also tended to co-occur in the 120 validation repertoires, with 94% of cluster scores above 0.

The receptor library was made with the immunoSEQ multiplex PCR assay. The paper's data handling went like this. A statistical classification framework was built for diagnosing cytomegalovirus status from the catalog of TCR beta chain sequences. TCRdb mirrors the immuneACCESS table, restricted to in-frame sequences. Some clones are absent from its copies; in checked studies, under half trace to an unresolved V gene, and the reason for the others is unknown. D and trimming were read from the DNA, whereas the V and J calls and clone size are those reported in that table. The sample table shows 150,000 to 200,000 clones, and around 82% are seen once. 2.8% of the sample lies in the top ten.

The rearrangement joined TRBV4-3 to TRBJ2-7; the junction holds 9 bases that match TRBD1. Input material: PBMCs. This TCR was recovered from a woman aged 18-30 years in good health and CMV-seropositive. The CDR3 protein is CASSQDSAGTGHSYEQYF. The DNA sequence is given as TGCGCCAGCAGCCAAGATAGCGCCGGGACAGGGCACTCCTACGAGCAGTACTTC.